A single count supports the clone carrying this T cell receptor beta chain. These data originate in a study of regulatory T cells in long-lasting Graves disease. Germline V CDR1 and CDR2: GTSNPN, SVGIG (reference sequence). There are 18 residues in the CDR3. Deletions cut 6 bases from V and 0 bases from J, with 21 bases between. In building TCR beta libraries, iRepertoire HTBI primers were used together with Arm-PCR of CDR3 regions. TCRdb independently ran MiXCR on the multiplex PCR reads; one entry per CDR3 protein. This sample has around 430,000 distinct CDR3 sequences; approximately 23% occur once, and the top ten carry less than 15%. Time point denoted: persistent/refractory GD, antithyroid drugs over 5 years with positive TRAb. With RNA extracted from PBMCs as input, the TCR library was made.

This clonotype originated in a female donor with Graves disease. V gene TRBV30 combines with J gene TRBJ1-6; D remains unclear. The sequenced sample was peripheral blood mononuclear cells (PBMCs), obtained when the disease was refractory, from a patient treated with antithyroid drugs. The DNA of the CDR3 is TGTGCCTGCACTGGACTGGCCAGTACCTTCTCCTATAATTCACCCCTCCACTTT. It specifies CACTGLASTFSYNSPLHF.